This T cell receptor (beta chain) came from a study of immune evolution from preneoplasia to lung adenocarcinoma. Study-wide results and limits: Top clone frequencies peaked in normal lung, apparently declining through invasive adenocarcinoma.

A note on this clone: As yet, its antigen is unknown. The sample carries other DNA sequences with the same CDR3.

Between about 2014 and 2018, patients underwent resection in Japan or China. The CDR3 length is 13 residues. The germline gives CDR1 SNHLY, CDR2 FYNNEI. The germline V and J ends were trimmed by 2 bases and 2 bases, with 4 bases remaining between them. The data were produced by immunoSEQ multiplex PCR, yet TCRdb's version contains in-frame clones alone and is incomplete. The repertoire has 20,000 or so clones, around 75% of them found once; the top ten carry 5.6%. Specimen: FFPE invasive lung adenocarcinoma tissue. The V gene is TRBV2, the J gene TRBJ1-5; D gene uncertain. The TCR was taken from a person in their sixties or seventies with lung adenocarcinoma. The CDR3 DNA is TGTGCCAGCAGTGAAATTGGCAATCAGCCCCAGCATTTT. It is translated as CASSEIGNQPQHF.